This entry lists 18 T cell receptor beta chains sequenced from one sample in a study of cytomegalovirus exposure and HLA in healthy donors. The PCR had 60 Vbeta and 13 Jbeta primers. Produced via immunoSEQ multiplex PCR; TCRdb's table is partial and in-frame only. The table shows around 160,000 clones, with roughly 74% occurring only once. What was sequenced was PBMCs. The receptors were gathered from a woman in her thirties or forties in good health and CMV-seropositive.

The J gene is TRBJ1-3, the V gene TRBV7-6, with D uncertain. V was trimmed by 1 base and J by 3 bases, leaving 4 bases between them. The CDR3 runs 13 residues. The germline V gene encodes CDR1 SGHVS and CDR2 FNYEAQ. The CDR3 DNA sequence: TGTGCCAGCAGCTTAGGTCGTGGAAACACCATATATTTT. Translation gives CASSLGRGNTIYF.

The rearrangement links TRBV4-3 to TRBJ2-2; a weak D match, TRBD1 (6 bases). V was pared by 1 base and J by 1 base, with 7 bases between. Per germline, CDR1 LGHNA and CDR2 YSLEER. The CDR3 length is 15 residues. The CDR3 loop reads CASSQGQVNTGELFF. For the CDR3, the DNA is TGCGCCAGCAGCCAAGGACAGGTGAACACCGGGGAGCTGTTTTTT.

As DNA, the CDR3 is TGTGCCAGCAGCTCTCTAGCGGGAGGGCCGGAGACCCAGTACTTC. This codes for CASSSLAGGPETQYF. This chain connects TRBV7-8 to TRBJ2-5; 12 bases fit TRBD2. The V gene end was trimmed by 4 bases and the J gene end by 5 bases; junction bases not matched to a gene: 5. The CDR3 runs to 15 residues. CDR1 SGHVS and CDR2 FQNEAQ come from the germline V gene.

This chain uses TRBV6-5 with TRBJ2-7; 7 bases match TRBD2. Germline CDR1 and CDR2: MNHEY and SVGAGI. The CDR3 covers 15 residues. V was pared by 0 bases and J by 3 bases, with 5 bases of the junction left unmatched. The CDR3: CASSYSDGGVYEQYF. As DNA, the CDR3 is TGTGCCAGCAGTTACTCGGATGGGGGGGTCTACGAGCAGTACTTC.

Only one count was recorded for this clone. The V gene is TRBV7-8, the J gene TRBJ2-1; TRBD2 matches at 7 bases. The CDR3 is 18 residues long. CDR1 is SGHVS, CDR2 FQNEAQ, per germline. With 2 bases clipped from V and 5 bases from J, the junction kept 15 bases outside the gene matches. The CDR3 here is CASSLSRGSGTIHNEQFF. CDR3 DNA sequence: TGTGCCAGCAGCTTAAGCCGAGGCTCCGGGACTATACACAATGAGCAGTTCTTC. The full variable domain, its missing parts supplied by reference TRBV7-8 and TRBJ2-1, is GAGVSQSPRYKVAKRGQDVALRCDPISGHVSLFWYQQALGQGPEFLTYFQNEAQLDKSGLPSDRFFAERPEGSVSTLKIQRTQQEDSAVYLCASSLSRGSGTIHNEQFFGPGTRLTVL.

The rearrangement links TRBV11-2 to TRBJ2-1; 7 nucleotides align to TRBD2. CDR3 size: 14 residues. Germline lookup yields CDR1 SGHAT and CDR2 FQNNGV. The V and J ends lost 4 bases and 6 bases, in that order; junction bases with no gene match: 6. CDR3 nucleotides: TGTGCCAGCAGCTCAAGGCGGGGGAGCAATGAGCAGTTCTTC. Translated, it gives CASSSRRGSNEQFF.

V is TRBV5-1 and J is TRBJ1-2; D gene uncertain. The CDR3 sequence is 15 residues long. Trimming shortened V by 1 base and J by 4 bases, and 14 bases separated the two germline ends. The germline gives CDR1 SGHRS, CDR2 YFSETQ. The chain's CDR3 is CASSLTQIRGYGYTF. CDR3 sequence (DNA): TGCGCCAGCAGCTTGACACAAATTCGTGGCTATGGCTACACCTTC.

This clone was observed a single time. CDR3 in amino acids: CASRQGAGAHNEQFF. As DNA, the CDR3 is TGTGCCAGCCGTCAAGGGGCAGGGGCCCACAATGAGCAGTTCTTC. V and J are TRBV7-9 and TRBJ2-1, with a possible D match to TRBD1 (6 bases). V lost 8 bases to trimming and J lost 5 bases, with 19 bases between them. Germline-derived CDR1 and CDR2 are SEHNR and FQNEAQ (reference sequence). The CDR3 spans 15 residues.

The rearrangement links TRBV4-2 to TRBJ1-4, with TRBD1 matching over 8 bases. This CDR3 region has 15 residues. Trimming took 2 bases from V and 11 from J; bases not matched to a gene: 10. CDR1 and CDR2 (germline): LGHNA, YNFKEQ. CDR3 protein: CASSQPDRGVGKLFF. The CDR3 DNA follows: TGTGCCAGCAGCCAACCCGACAGGGGCGTGGGGAAACTGTTTTTT.

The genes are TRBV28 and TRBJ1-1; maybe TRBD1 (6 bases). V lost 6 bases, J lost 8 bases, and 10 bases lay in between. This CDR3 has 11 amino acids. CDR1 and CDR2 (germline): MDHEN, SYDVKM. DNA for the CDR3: TGTGCCAGCAGATTGGACAGCGAAGCTTTCTTT. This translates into CASRLDSEAFF. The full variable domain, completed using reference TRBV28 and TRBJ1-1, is DVKVTQSSRYLVKRTGEKVFLECVQDMDHENMFWYRQDPGLGLRLIYFSYDVKMKEKGDIPEGYSVSREKKERFSLILESASTNQTSMYLCASRLDSEAFFGQGTRLTVV.

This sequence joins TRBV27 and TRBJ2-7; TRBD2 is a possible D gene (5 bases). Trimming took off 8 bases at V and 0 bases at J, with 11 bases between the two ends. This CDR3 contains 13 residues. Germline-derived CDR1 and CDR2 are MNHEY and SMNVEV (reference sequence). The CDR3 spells CASGSGSSYEQYF. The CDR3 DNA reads TGTGCCAGCGGGTCGGGGAGCTCCTACGAGCAGTACTTC.

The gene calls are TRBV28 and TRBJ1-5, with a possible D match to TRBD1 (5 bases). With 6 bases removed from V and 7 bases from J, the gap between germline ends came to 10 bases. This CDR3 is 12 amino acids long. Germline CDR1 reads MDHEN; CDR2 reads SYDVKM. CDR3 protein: CASRGGIQPQHF. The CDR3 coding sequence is TGTGCCAGCAGGGGGGGTATACAGCCCCAGCATTTT.

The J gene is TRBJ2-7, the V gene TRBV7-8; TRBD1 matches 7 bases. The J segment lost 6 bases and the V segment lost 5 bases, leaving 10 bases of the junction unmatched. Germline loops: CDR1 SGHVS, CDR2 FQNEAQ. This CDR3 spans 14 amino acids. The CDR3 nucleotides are TGTGCCAGCAGCACCGGGACAGCCCCTTCCGAGCAGTACTTC. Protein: CASSTGTAPSEQYF.

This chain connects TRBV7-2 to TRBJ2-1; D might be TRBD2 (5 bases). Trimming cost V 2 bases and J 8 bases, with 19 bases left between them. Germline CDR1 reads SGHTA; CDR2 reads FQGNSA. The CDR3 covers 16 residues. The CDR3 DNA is TGTGCCAGCAGCTTATTTTTACTAGGCTATGAGGATGAGCAGTTCTTC. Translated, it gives CASSLFLLGYEDEQFF.

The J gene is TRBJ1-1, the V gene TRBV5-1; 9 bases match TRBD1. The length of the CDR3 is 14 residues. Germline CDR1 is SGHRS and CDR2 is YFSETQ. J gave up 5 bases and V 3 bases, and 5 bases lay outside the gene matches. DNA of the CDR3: TGCGCCAGCAGCTCGGGACAGGGTGGGACTGAAGCTTTCTTT. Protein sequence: CASSSGQGGTEAFF.

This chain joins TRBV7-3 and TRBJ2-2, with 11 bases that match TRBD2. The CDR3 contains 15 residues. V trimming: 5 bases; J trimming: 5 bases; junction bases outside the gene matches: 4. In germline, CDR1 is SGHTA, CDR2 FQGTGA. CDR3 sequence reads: CASSEGLAETGELFF. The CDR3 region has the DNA TGTGCCAGCAGCGAGGGACTAGCGGAGACCGGGGAGCTGTTTTTT. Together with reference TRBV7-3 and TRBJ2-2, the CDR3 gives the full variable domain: GAGVSQTPSNKVTEKGKYVELRCDPISGHTALYWYRQSLGQGPEFLIYFQGTGAADDSGLPNDRFFAVRPEGSVSTLKIQRTERGDSAVYLCASSEGLAETGELFFGEGSRLTVL.

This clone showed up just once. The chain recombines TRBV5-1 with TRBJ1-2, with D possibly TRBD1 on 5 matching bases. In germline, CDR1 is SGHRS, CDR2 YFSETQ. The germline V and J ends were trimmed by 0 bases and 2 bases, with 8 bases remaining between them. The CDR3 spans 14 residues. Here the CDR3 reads CASSLEGLNYGYTF. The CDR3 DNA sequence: TGCGCCAGCAGCTTGGAGGGACTGAACTATGGCTACACCTTC.

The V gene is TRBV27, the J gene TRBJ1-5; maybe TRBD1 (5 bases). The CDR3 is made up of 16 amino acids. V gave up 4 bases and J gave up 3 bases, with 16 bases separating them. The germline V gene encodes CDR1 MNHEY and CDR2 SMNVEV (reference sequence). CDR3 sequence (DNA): TGTGCCAGCAGTTCCTTAGATCAAGGGGTCAATCAGCCCCAGCATTTT. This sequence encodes CASSSLDQGVNQPQHF.